Listed here are 21 T cell receptor beta chains from one sample, sequenced in a study of OX40 agonist ivuxolimab in advanced cancers. The protocol was immunoSEQ multiplex PCR, while the TCRdb copy is restricted to in-frame clones and leaves out a portion. Among 15,000 to 20,000 clones listed, about two thirds were seen once. Sequences were derived from CD4+ or CD8+ T cells sorted from blood, sampled in a trial of the OX40 agonist ivuxolimab. Receptor source: an adult with an advanced solid tumor such as melanoma, head and neck, liver or kidney cancer.

A few counts support this clone. The genes are TRBV13 and TRBJ1-4; 7 bases match TRBD1. Trimming cost V 5 bases and J 3 bases; bases outside gene matches: 6. The germline gives CDR1 PRHDT, CDR2 FYEKMQ (reference sequence). This CDR3 is 15 amino acids long. This CDR3 is CASSNTGDSNEKLFF. The CDR3 DNA reads TGTGCCAGCAGCAATACAGGGGACTCTAATGAAAAACTGTTTTTT.

V usage is TRBV7-8 and J usage is TRBJ2-7; possibly TRBD1 or TRBD2 for D (5 bases each). The CDR3 length is 16 residues. V was cut by 4 bases and J by 2 bases, with 18 bases left in between. Per the germline V gene, CDR1 is SGHVS and CDR2 is FQNEAQ. The CDR3 sequence is CASSSKVGEIAYEQYF. DNA for the CDR3: TGTGCCAGCAGCTCAAAAGTGGGGGAAATTGCCTACGAGCAGTACTTC. The variable domain in full, completed from reference TRBV7-8 and TRBJ2-7, reads GAGVSQSPRYKVAKRGQDVALRCDPISGHVSLFWYQQALGQGPEFLTYFQNEAQLDKSGLPSDRFFAERPEGSVSTLKIQRTQQEDSAVYLCASSSKVGEIAYEQYFGPGTRLTVT.

V usage is TRBV28 and J usage is TRBJ1-5; D not resolved. The V gene's germline CDR1 is MDHEN and CDR2 SYDVKM. This CDR3 has 12 residues. The germline V and J ends were trimmed by 8 bases and 7 bases, with 12 bases remaining between them. The CDR3 sequence: CASRRDMQPQHF. CDR3 nucleotide sequence: TGTGCCAGCCGCCGGGATATGCAGCCCCAGCATTTT.

As for this clone: A much larger clone sits a single nucleotide away, making a read error possible. Other nucleotide sequences in the sample specify the same CDR3. The rearrangement uses TRBV28 and TRBJ1-1; possibly TRBD1 for D (5 bases). CDR3 length: 16 residues. CDR1 MDHEN and CDR2 SYDVKM come from the germline V gene. Deletions cut 5 bases from V and 0 bases from J, with 16 bases between. The DNA for the CDR3 is TGTGCCAGCAGTCCCCTCGGGGCGGGTATGAACACTGAAGCTTTCTTT. Its translation: CASSPLGAGMNTEAFF.

The sample holds one count of this clone. The rearrangement links TRBV9 to TRBJ2-4; 11 bases line up with TRBD2. CDR1 is SGDLS and CDR2 is YYNGEE in the germline V gene. CDR3 size: 17 residues. V was clipped by 0 bases and J by 5 bases; unmatched bases: 7. In nucleotides, the CDR3 is TGTGCCAGCAGCGTAGCTCCGGGACTAGCGGATGAAAACATTCAGTACTTC. This sequence encodes CASSVAPGLADENIQYF.

V and J are TRBV19 and TRBJ1-1; D not certain. Trimming cost V 3 bases and J 5 bases, with 10 bases left between them. The length of the CDR3 is 13 residues. CDR1 LNHDA and CDR2 SQIVND come from the germline V gene (reference sequence). DNA for the CDR3: TGTGCCAGTAGTATTACAGACGGAACTGAAGCTTTCTTT. It encodes CASSITDGTEAFF.

The chain carries TRBV30 and TRBJ1-6; tentative D call: TRBD1 (5 bases). There are 13 residues in the CDR3. The germline V and J ends were trimmed by 4 bases and 14 bases, with 18 bases remaining between them. From germline, CDR1 is GTSNPN and CDR2 SVGIG (reference sequence). CDR3 in amino acids: CAWNPTGGSALHF. DNA for the CDR3: TGTGCCTGGAACCCCACGGGGGGATCGGCCCTCCACTTT.

This chain joins TRBV7-9 and TRBJ2-5, with TRBD1 identical over 8 bases. The closer fit of TRBJ2-7 to the DNA end suggests the J call may be wrong. The length of the CDR3 is 19 residues. Germline V gene lookup returns CDR1 SEHNR and CDR2 FQNEAQ (reference sequence). Here the CDR3 reads CASSPRQGQGSSSVYEQYF. The CDR3, as DNA: TGTGCCAGCAGCCCACGTCAAGGACAGGGATCTTCTAGCGTCTACGAGCAGTACTTC.

The rearrangement joins TRBV14 to TRBJ2-1, with unresolved D. The CDR3 covers 16 residues. The V and J ends lost 0 bases and 3 bases respectively, with 12 bases between them. Germline V gene data show CDR1 as SGHDN and CDR2 as FVKESK. CDR3 sequence reads: CASSQEAGLVYNEQFF. The CDR3 DNA is TGTGCCAGCAGCCAAGAGGCAGGCCTAGTCTACAATGAGCAGTTCTTC.

By share of the sample, this clone is medium-sized. The sample carries other DNA sequences with the same CDR3. The chain has TRBV28 and TRBJ1-1, with D possibly being TRBD1 (5 bases). The germline CDR1 and CDR2 sequences are MDHEN and SYDVKM. V was clipped by 5 bases and J by 0 bases, with 16 bases between them. The CDR3 length is 16 residues. DNA for the CDR3: TGTGCCAGCAGTCCTCTCGGGGCGGGTATGAACACTGAAGCTTTCTTT. Translation: CASSPLGAGMNTEAFF. The full variable domain, rest sourced from reference TRBV28 and TRBJ1-1, is DVKVTQSSRYLVKRTGEKVFLECVQDMDHENMFWYRQDPGLGLRLIYFSYDVKMKEKGDIPEGYSVSREKKERFSLILESASTNQTSMYLCASSPLGAGMNTEAFFGQGTRLTVV.

The chain has TRBV19 and TRBJ1-2, with D hard to call. Germline-derived CDR1 and CDR2 are LNHDA and SQIVND (reference sequence). Trimming stripped 4 bases from V and 3 bases from J, with 9 bases between. This CDR3 has 13 amino acids. The CDR3 DNA reads as TGTGCCAGTAGTAGGCAAGAGCACTATGGCTACACCTTC. It yields the protein CASSRQEHYGYTF.

In its sample, this clone was seen a few times. The rearrangement links TRBV7-2 to TRBJ2-2; no firm D call. V lost 3 bases to trimming and J lost 0 bases, with 5 bases between them. The CDR3 length is 14 residues. From germline, CDR1 is SGHTA and CDR2 FQGNSA. This CDR3 is CASSFFTNTGELFF. The CDR3 DNA follows: TGTGCCAGCAGCTTTTTTACGAACACCGGGGAGCTGTTTTTT.

The rearrangement joins TRBV27 to TRBJ2-5, with TRBD1 matching 8 bases. TRBJ2-7 matches the DNA end more closely, so the J call is doubtful. Germline V gene lookup returns CDR1 MNHEY and CDR2 SMNVEV (reference sequence). The CDR3 length is 14 residues. The CDR3 region is CASSYQGAGDEQYF. The CDR3 coding sequence is TGTGCCAGCAGTTATCAGGGGGCCGGGGACGAGCAGTACTTC.

V usage is TRBV30 and J usage is TRBJ1-1; D possibly corresponds to TRBD1 (6 bases). CDR3 length: 13 amino acids. V was pared by 0 bases and J by 10 bases, with 15 bases between. The germline V gene has CDR1 GTSNPN and CDR2 SVGIG (reference sequence). The CDR3, as DNA: TGTGCCTGGAGTGTAACAGGGACGGGTGCAGCTTTCTTT. Translating gives CAWSVTGTGAAFF.

The chain combines TRBV27 with TRBJ2-1; 8 nucleotides line up with TRBD1. The CDR3 contains 15 residues. After removal of 0 bases from V and 12 bases from J, the junction contained 10 bases not matched to a gene. Per germline, CDR1 MNHEY and CDR2 SMNVEV (reference sequence). The CDR3 region is CASSLSPGQAVMQFF. For the CDR3, the DNA is TGTGCCAGCAGTTTATCGCCGGGACAGGCTGTGATGCAGTTCTTC.

The genes are TRBV19 and TRBJ1-5; unclear D gene. The CDR3 has 14 amino acids. In germline, CDR1 is LNHDA, CDR2 SQIVND (reference sequence). Trimming removed 0 bases at V and 4 bases at J, with 7 bases between. CDR3 in DNA: TGTGCCAGTAGTATAGATGGTGATAATCAGCCCCAGCATTTT. Encoded protein: CASSIDGDNQPQHF.

V gene TRBV27 combines with J gene TRBJ2-1; D might be TRBD1 (7 bases). Per the germline V gene, CDR1 is MNHEY and CDR2 is SMNVEV (reference sequence). The CDR3 sequence is 18 residues long. V dropped 5 bases and J dropped 4 bases, with 24 bases sitting between them. The CDR3 reads CASSDSEGGDSVYNEQFF. CDR3 DNA: TGTGCCAGCAGTGATTCGGAGGGTGGGGACAGTGTTTACAATGAGCAGTTCTTC.

The chain links TRBV23-1 to TRBJ2-7; TRBD1 matches at 8 bases. TRBV23-1 is labeled an ORF, and its function is uncertain. V was clipped by 0 bases and J by 5 bases; unmatched bases: 6. This CDR3 has 15 amino acids. CDR3: CASSQSTGEINEQYF. The CDR3 nucleotides are TGCGCCAGCAGTCAATCGACAGGGGAAATAAACGAGCAGTACTTC.

The V and J genes are TRBV7-2 and TRBJ2-7; the D is unclear. Germline V lookup: CDR1 SGHTA, CDR2 FQGNSA. Deletions cut 4 bases from V and 2 bases from J, with 12 bases between. The CDR3 runs 14 residues. CDR3 nucleotides: TGTGCCAGCAGCTATACAGTTAATCCCTACGAGCAGTACTTC. Translation: CASSYTVNPYEQYF.

The chain combines TRBV28 with TRBJ1-1; D gene uncertain. V shed 2 bases and J shed 1 base, with 5 bases lying between them. Germline V gene data show CDR1 as MDHEN and CDR2 as SYDVKM. This CDR3 region has 13 residues. The CDR3 reads CASSLEGNTEAFF. DNA of the CDR3: TGTGCCAGCAGTTTAGAGGGGAACACTGAAGCTTTCTTT.

Sample share makes this clone medium-sized. The gene calls are TRBV15 and TRBJ2-1; D is tentatively TRBD1 or TRBD2 (6 bases each). Germline CDR1 and CDR2: LNHNV and YYDKDF (reference sequence). The V and J ends lost 0 bases and 6 bases respectively, with 12 bases between them. This CDR3 has 15 amino acids. CDR3 region: CATSRDRGGTNEQFF. Written as DNA, the CDR3 is TGTGCCACCAGCAGAGACAGGGGAGGAACCAATGAGCAGTTCTTC. Full variable domain (remainder filled in from reference TRBV15 and TRBJ2-1): DAMVIQNPRYQVTQFGKPVTLSCSQTLNHNVMYWYQQKSSQAPKLLFHYYDKDFNNEADTPDNFQSRRPNTSFCFLDIRSPGLGDTAMYLCATSRDRGGTNEQFFGPGTRLTVL.